Below are 7 T cell receptor delta chains sequenced from a single sample in a study of gamma-delta T cells after stem cell transplantation (dated by TCRdb to between 2015 and 2016). The library was prepared using RT-PCR. Sequenced using an Illumina MiSeq. The public reads were reprocessed by TCRdb using CATT, and rows of matching DNA were later combined. Across this sample there are 800 or so delta-chain clones, with approximately 10% seen only once. Of the sample, 50% to 70% falls within the top ten clones. The material sequenced was gamma-delta T cells. The receptors here all came from a human donor. It is not recorded whose cells these are; they may come from a transplant donor.

Regarding this clone: TCRdb's protein, taken from a much larger clone, differs from this DNA's translation at residue 16, likely owing to a read error; the protein displayed comes from the DNA. The chain uses TRDV1 and TRDJ1; TRDD3 aligns across 8 bases. This CDR3 is built from 19 residues. The germline gives CDR1 TSWWSYY, CDR2 QGS. CDR3 bases: TGTGCTCTTGGAATTAGGGGGTTCATTGCCTGGGGGAAGGGCCATAACCTCATCTTT. This encodes CALGIRGFIAWGKGHNLIF.

This clone showed up just a few times. The amino acid sequence in TCRdb belongs to a much larger clone and departs from this DNA's translation at residue 15, likely a sequencing read error; the sequence shown is translated from the DNA. This chain links TRDV2 with TRDJ1; 10 nucleotides align to TRDD3. Germline V CDR1 and CDR2: GEAIGNYY, EKD. The length of the CDR3 is 18 residues. The CDR3 sequence: CACDTVATLGDTTDELIF. As DNA, the CDR3 is TGTGCCTGTGACACCGTCGCTACGTTGGGGGATACAACCGATGAACTCATCTTT.

This clone was observed a handful of times. A single base is all that separates this from a far larger clone, so a read error is likely. The same CDR3 is also encoded by other DNA sequences in this sample. The chain combines TRDV2 with TRDJ1; 8 nucleotides match TRDD3. The trim removed 0 bases at V and 4 bases at J, leaving 24 bases unmatched. CDR3 length: 21 residues. Looked up from germline, CDR1 is GEAIGNYY and CDR2 is EKD. CDR3 region: CACDTVPGGTSLYPGVDKLIF. The CDR3 DNA reads TGTGCCTGTGACACCGTGCCTGGGGGAACTTCCCTCTACCCGGGGGTCGATAAACTCATCTTT.

This clone has just a few counts. This DNA translates differently at residue 9 from the TCRdb protein, which is that of a much larger clone; a read error is likely, and the protein shown is the DNA's own translation. The J gene is TRDJ1, the V gene TRDV2; tentative D call: TRDD3 (5 bases). The CDR3 covers 17 residues. V was cut by 0 bases and J by 0 bases, with 16 bases left in between. CDR1 is GEAIGNYY and CDR2 is EKD in the germline V gene. The CDR3, as DNA: TGTGCCTGTGACACCGCCGAGGGGAATACCTACACCGATAAACTCATCTTT. It codes for CACDTAEGNTYTDKLIF.

There are a few counts of this clone. With only one base between it and a far larger clone, this is likely a read error. This same CDR3 is encoded by further DNA sequences in the sample. The rearrangement links TRDV1 to TRDJ1; 8 nucleotides agree with TRDD3. V lost 4 bases to trimming and J lost 3 bases; unmatched junction nucleotides: 7. Germline assignment: CDR1 TSWWSYY and CDR2 QGS. The CDR3 totals 15 residues. The CDR3 loop reads CALGGTGGYPDKLIF. The CDR3 DNA reads as TGTGCTCTTGGGGGGACTGGGGGGTACCCCGATAAACTCATCTTT.

This clone was counted a few times. This DNA translates differently at residue 7 from the TCRdb protein, which is that of a much larger clone; a read error is likely, and the protein shown is the DNA's own translation. The chain recombines TRDV1 with TRDJ2; 7 nucleotides match TRDD3. Germline CDR1 and CDR2: TSWWSYY and QGS. The CDR3 totals 14 residues. J lost 7 bases, V lost 6 bases, and 8 bases had no gene match. CDR3 sequence reads: CALGRGMGVAQLFF. The CDR3 DNA follows: TGTGCTCTTGGCCGGGGGATGGGAGTAGCACAACTCTTCTTT.

In its sample, this clone is large. V is TRDV2 and J is TRDJ1; D is perhaps TRDD3 (6 bases). The CDR3 covers 16 residues. Between the trimmed V and J ends, which lost 0 bases and 0 bases, there was a span of 13 bases. Germline assignment: CDR1 GEAIGNYY and CDR2 EKD. The DNA of the CDR3 is TGTGCCTGTGACACCCTCGGGGATGCTAACACCGATAAACTCATCTTT. It specifies CACDTLGDANTDKLIF.